One and the same sample provided the 32 T cell receptor beta chains below, sequenced in a study of T cell repertoires in cytomegalovirus infection (dated by TCRdb to between 2019 and 2020). Taken with the paper, the label for treatment or condition translates to: in vitro stimulation with specific CMV peptide epitopes to enrich CMV-specific T cells. Their specific antigens are unknown. TCRdb shows the sequencer as Illumina HiSeq 1500. TCRdb reworked the public reads: Q25 trimming with fastp, MiXCR clone assembly, productive beta chains retained. Each entry merges the rows of one CDR3 protein and shows their most common DNA and genes. The sample contains approximately 990,000 distinct CDR3 sequences, approximately 31% of them found a single time. The ten biggest clones cover roughly 13% of the sample. Specimen: cultured CD8+ T cells from PBMCs, collected from culture after CMV antigen stimulation. The receptors were sampled from a human donor in good health (CMV status not recorded). Some clones in this sample may be carry-over from other donors' samples.

The CDR3: CSVPEAGTYYNEQFF. Here the CDR3 DNA reads TGCAGCGTTCCCGAGGCCGGGACATACTACAATGAGCAGTTCTTC. V gene TRBV29-1 combines with J gene TRBJ2-1, with D maybe TRBD1 (6 bases). Trimming stripped 5 bases from V and 3 bases from J, with 17 bases between. Germline V CDR1 and CDR2: SQVTM, ANQGSEA. CDR3 length: 15 residues.

The chain joins TRBV15 to TRBJ1-3; D call uncertain. The CDR3 has 12 amino acids. Trimming cost V 6 bases and J 0 bases, with 3 bases left between them. Germline CDR1 and CDR2: LNHNV and YYDKDF (reference sequence). This chain's CDR3 is CATRSSGNTIYF. CDR3 coding DNA: TGTGCCACCAGGAGCTCTGGAAACACCATATATTTT.

The sample holds many counts of this clonotype. The chain recombines TRBV7-8 with TRBJ2-2; D is undetermined. Trimming pared 2 bases from V and 5 bases from J, leaving 9 bases between. This CDR3 has 14 amino acids. Germline CDR1 and CDR2: SGHVS and FQNEAQ. Here the CDR3 DNA reads TGTGCCAGCAGCTTAAGGTCCCTAACCGGGGAGCTGTTTTTT. Translated, it gives CASSLRSLTGELFF.

The rearrangement uses TRBV10-3 and TRBJ1-1; the D is unclear. With 3 bases removed from V and 5 bases from J, the gap between germline ends came to 10 bases. The CDR3 totals 13 residues. CDR1 and CDR2 (germline): ENHRY, SYGVKD. CDR3 loop: CAISDWAGTEAFF. CDR3 DNA sequence: TGTGCCATCAGTGATTGGGCGGGGACTGAAGCTTTCTTT.

V is TRBV19 and J is TRBJ1-5; possible D gene TRBD1, 5 bases. CDR3 length equals 18 residues. V was pared by 3 bases and J by 0 bases, with 18 bases between. Germline V gene lookup returns CDR1 LNHDA and CDR2 SQIVND (reference sequence). CDR3 bases: TGTGCCAGTAGTATGGCTGTGGAGGGGTTTTATAGCAATCAGCCCCAGCATTTT. Its translation is CASSMAVEGFYSNQPQHF. Looking up the rest from reference TRBV19 and TRBJ1-5 gives the full variable domain: DGGITQSPKYLFRKEGQNVTLSCEQNLNHDAMYWYRQDPGQGLRLIYYSQIVNDFQKGDIAEGYSVSREKKESFPLTVTSAQKNPTAFYLCASSMAVEGFYSNQPQHFGDGTRLSIL.

The J gene is TRBJ1-2, the V gene TRBV19; 8 positions match TRBD1. The CDR3 length is 15 residues. Germline loops: CDR1 LNHDA, CDR2 SQIVND (reference sequence). The V segment lost 2 bases and the J segment 4 bases; nucleotides outside the gene matches: 6. The CDR3: CASSIWAGGTYGYTF. The DNA of the CDR3 is TGTGCCAGTAGTATATGGGCAGGGGGCACCTATGGCTACACCTTC.

This clonotype was seen more than once but under ten times. This chain joins TRBV25-1 and TRBJ2-7, with TRBD2 matching 11 bases. The CDR3 length is 18 residues. V lost 2 bases, J lost 1 base, and 10 bases stayed unmatched. Looked up from germline, CDR1 is MGHDK and CDR2 is SYGVNS. As DNA, the CDR3 is TGTGCCAGCAGTGAAGGACTAGCGGGTCCTCGATGGTCCTACGAGCAGTACGTC. The encoded protein is CASSEGLAGPRWSYEQYV.

This clonotype was seen just once. This chain joins TRBV2 and TRBJ1-4, with TRBD1 as a possible D gene (6 bases). This CDR3 spans 13 amino acids. Looked up from germline, CDR1 is SNHLY and CDR2 is FYNNEI. The V end lost 5 bases, the J end lost 7 bases, and 11 bases lay between the germline ends. In DNA, the CDR3 is TGTGCCAGCAGTACGGGACACCCTGAAAAACTGTTTTTT. Translating it yields CASSTGHPEKLFF.

This clonotype was picked up a small number of times. The chain employs TRBV5-1 and TRBJ2-3, with TRBD2 identical over 11 bases. This CDR3 is built from 15 residues. CDR1 is SGHRS, CDR2 YFSETQ, per germline. The J segment lost 2 bases and the V segment lost 6 bases, leaving 5 bases of the junction unmatched. The CDR3 bases are TGCGCCAGCATACTAGCGGGGGCGACCACAGATACGCAGTATTTT. Amino acid sequence: CASILAGATTDTQYF.

There are many counts of this clonotype. The chain has TRBV7-9 and TRBJ2-1; TRBD1 or TRBD2 may be the D gene (5 bases each). Trimming removed 0 bases at V and 5 bases at J, with 8 bases between. The germline V gene encodes CDR1 SEHNR and CDR2 FQNEAQ (reference sequence). This CDR3 is built from 14 residues. In DNA form, the CDR3 reads TGTGCCAGCAGCTTAGCGGGGGTAAACAATGAGCAGTTCTTC. Amino acids: CASSLAGVNNEQFF.

The V and J genes are TRBV6-5 and TRBJ2-2; perhaps TRBD1 as D (6 bases). This CDR3 contains 18 residues. V lost 0 bases and J lost 6, with 20 bases in between. Per the germline V gene, CDR1 is MNHEY and CDR2 is SVGAGI. The CDR3 spells CASSYSPPEQGLAGELFF. The DNA of the CDR3 is TGTGCCAGCAGTTACTCCCCGCCGGAGCAGGGGTTAGCCGGGGAGCTGTTTTTT.

In its sample, this clonotype was seen many times. The V and J genes are TRBV7-6 and TRBJ2-1; D call uncertain. The germline CDR1 and CDR2 sequences are SGHVS and FNYEAQ. V lost 1 base and J lost 0, with 13 bases in between. This CDR3 comprises 17 residues. The DNA for the CDR3 is TGTGCCAGCAGCTTAGAGGTCGGCGGTCGCTCCTACAATGAGCAGTTCTTC. Its translation: CASSLEVGGRSYNEQFF.

V usage is TRBV25-1 and J usage is TRBJ2-5; a weak D match, TRBD2 (5 bases). The V and J ends lost 5 bases and 5 bases respectively, with 18 bases between them. Germline lookup yields CDR1 MGHDK and CDR2 SYGVNS. This CDR3 is built from 15 residues. CDR3 loop: CASSRGGGERETQYF. CDR3 sequence (DNA): TGTGCCAGCAGTCGGGGTGGCGGCGAGCGGGAGACCCAGTACTTC.

The sample holds a few counts of this clonotype. This CDR3 reads CASSWDRDRSGNTIYF. Written as DNA, the CDR3 is TGCGCCAGCAGCTGGGACAGGGACCGCTCTGGAAACACCATATATTTT. The chain carries TRBV4-1 and TRBJ1-3; 9 bases are a match to TRBD1. This CDR3 contains 16 residues. Germline lookup yields CDR1 MGHRA and CDR2 YSYEKL. Trimming at V came to 5 bases and at J to 0 bases, leaving 5 bases not matched to a gene.

The rearrangement uses TRBV12-3 or TRBV12-4 and TRBJ2-3; D ambiguous. V gave up 6 bases and J gave up 2 bases, with 9 bases separating them. CDR3 length: 13 amino acids. The CDR3 DNA reads TGTGCCAGCAGGGCGATTCCCACAGATACGCAGTATTTT. Translating gives CASRAIPTDTQYF.

This clonotype occurred a few times. V is TRBV2 and J is TRBJ1-5; 7 bases are a match to TRBD1. The germline CDR1 and CDR2 sequences are SNHLY and FYNNEI. Trimming cost V 6 bases and J 0 bases; bases outside gene matches: 5. This CDR3 comprises 15 residues. The CDR3 loop is CASRQGINSNQPQHF. The CDR3 DNA reads TGTGCCAGCAGACAGGGGATTAATAGCAATCAGCCCCAGCATTTT.

This clonotype was seen more than once but under ten times. The CDR3 nucleotides are TGTGCCAGCAGTCCCCTAGCGGGGGGGCGAAACACCGGGGAGCTGTTTTTT. This translates into CASSPLAGGRNTGELFF. The chain joins TRBV6-2 or TRBV6-3 to TRBJ2-2; 12 bases fit TRBD2. V was clipped by 5 bases and J by 2 bases; unmatched bases: 6. Germline values: CDR1 MNHEY, CDR2 SVGEGT. The CDR3 has 17 residues.

The chain employs TRBV15 and TRBJ2-6; the match to TRBD1 covers 9 bases. The V gene's germline CDR1 is LNHNV and CDR2 YYDKDF (reference sequence). This CDR3 spans 15 amino acids. J was trimmed by 4 bases and V by 6 bases; bases with no gene match: 4. CDR3 nucleotide sequence: TGTGCCACCAGGGACAGGGGTTCCGGGGCCAACGTCCTGACTTTC. Translated: CATRDRGSGANVLTF.

There are a few counts of this clonotype. This rearrangement joins TRBV5-1 to TRBJ2-1; D perhaps matches TRBD2 (7 bases). This CDR3 has 17 amino acids. The V and J ends lost 4 bases and 7 bases respectively, with 24 bases between them. Germline values: CDR1 SGHRS, CDR2 YFSETQ. CDR3 sequence: CASSPPVGGALENEQFF. CDR3 nucleotides: TGCGCCAGCAGCCCACCAGTGGGGGGGGCGCTGGAGAATGAGCAGTTCTTC.

This clonotype was counted a few times. V is TRBV7-4 and J is TRBJ2-1, with TRBD1 identical over 11 bases. Germline V gene data show CDR1 as SGHVT and CDR2 as SQSDAQ. Germline trimming cut 5 bases from V and 2 bases from J; bases unmatched to any gene: 8. This CDR3 spans 17 amino acids. The CDR3 DNA reads as TGTGCCAGCAGCACTGCAGGGACAGGGGGTGCCTACAATGAGCAGTTCTTC. It yields the protein CASSTAGTGGAYNEQFF.

The chain joins TRBV12-5 to TRBJ1-5, with D hard to call. CDR3 length: 13 amino acids. CDR1 is LGHNT and CDR2 is FRNRAP in the germline V gene. V was trimmed by 1 base and J by 5 bases, leaving 6 bases between them. CDR3 in amino acids: CASGLALHQPQHF. Written as DNA, the CDR3 is TGTGCTAGTGGTTTGGCCCTACATCAGCCCCAGCATTTT.

The rearrangement links TRBV6-2 or TRBV6-3 to TRBJ1-2; D possibly corresponds to TRBD1 (5 bases). Trimming stripped 4 bases from V and 3 bases from J, with 12 bases between. Germline V CDR1 and CDR2: MNHEY, SVGEGT. There are 14 residues in the CDR3. The CDR3 reads CASSFIQGDYGYTF. In DNA form, the CDR3 reads TGTGCCAGCAGTTTCATCCAGGGAGACTATGGCTACACCTTC.

The rearrangement links TRBV6-5 to TRBJ2-1, with D unclear. CDR3 length equals 13 residues. Germline CDR1 and CDR2: MNHEY and SVGAGI. The V gene lost 0 bases and the J gene lost 10 bases, with 10 bases spanning the gap. As DNA, the CDR3 is TGTGCCAGCAGTTACTCGGTGGGAATAGAGCAGTTCTTC. Residues: CASSYSVGIEQFF.

Ten or more counts support this clonotype. This sequence joins TRBV7-9 and TRBJ2-7, with D possibly being TRBD1 or TRBD2 (5 bases each). CDR3 length: 14 residues. Germline CDR1 reads SEHNR; CDR2 reads FQNEAQ (reference sequence). V lost 5 bases and J lost 0, with 11 bases in between. CDR3 residues: CASSPRDASYEQYV. The CDR3 DNA follows: TGTGCCAGCAGCCCAAGGGACGCCTCCTACGAGCAGTACGTC.

The CDR3 coding sequence is TGTGCCAGCAAAGGGAGCACCTTCTGGTATGGCTACACCTTC. Its protein is CASKGSTFWYGYTF. The chain uses TRBV27 and TRBJ1-2; D uncertain. The germline gives CDR1 MNHEY, CDR2 SMNVEV (reference sequence). Trimming stripped 7 bases from V and 5 bases from J, with 17 bases between. The CDR3 consists of 14 residues.

This clonotype was recorded a few times. The V and J genes are TRBV14 and TRBJ2-1, with TRBD1 as a possible D gene (5 bases). Trimming removed 4 bases at V and 5 bases at J, with 9 bases between. The CDR3 runs 13 residues. The germline V gene encodes CDR1 SGHDN and CDR2 FVKESK. CDR3 residues: CASSPVGHNEQFF. The CDR3 DNA reads as TGTGCCAGCAGCCCCGTGGGGCACAATGAGCAGTTCTTC.

The V and J genes are TRBV27 and TRBJ1-6; TRBD1 is a possible D gene (5 bases). CDR1 and CDR2 from the germline V gene are MNHEY and SMNVEV (reference sequence). V lost 6 bases to trimming and J lost 8 bases, with 11 bases between them. The CDR3 is 13 residues long. The CDR3 DNA reads TGTGCCAGCAGATCCAGGGTGGATTCACCCCTCCACTTT. Translating gives CASRSRVDSPLHF.

This clonotype was picked up a small number of times. The chain combines TRBV4-2 with TRBJ1-2, with D unclear. CDR1 and CDR2 (germline): LGHNA, YNFKEQ. Trimming shortened V by 1 base and J by 3 bases, and 9 bases separated the two germline ends. This CDR3 region has 14 residues. CDR3 region: CASSQVPWDYGYTF. In DNA, the CDR3 is TGTGCCAGCAGCCAAGTACCCTGGGACTATGGCTACACCTTC.

In regard to this clonotype: This could be a read error, since a much larger clone is one nucleotide away. The rearrangement joins TRBV7-6 to TRBJ1-2; D not resolved. The V and J ends lost 7 bases and 3 bases respectively, with 24 bases between them. CDR1 is SGHVS, CDR2 FNYEAQ, per germline. This CDR3 comprises 17 residues. This CDR3 reads CASNGVMTELKDYGYTF. In DNA, the CDR3 is TGTGCCAGCAATGGGGTCATGACGGAGCTGAAGGACTATGGCTACACCTTC.

The chain recombines TRBV24-1 with TRBJ2-3; D is possibly TRBD2 (5 bases). The CDR3 runs to 18 residues. CDR1 and CDR2 (germline): KGHDR, SFDVKD. V lost 1 base and J lost 1, with 17 bases in between. The CDR3 sequence is CATSDLNTPEGGTDTQYF. CDR3 in DNA: TGTGCCACCAGTGATTTAAACACCCCAGAGGGTGGCACAGATACGCAGTATTTT.

V is TRBV2 and J is TRBJ2-3; TRBD2 matches at 8 bases. Germline V gives CDR1 SNHLY, CDR2 FYNNEI. V was clipped by 2 bases and J by 2 bases; unmatched bases: 6. The CDR3 totals 16 residues. In nucleotides, the CDR3 is TGTGCCAGCAGTGAACTAAGCGGGGGATTCACAGATACGCAGTATTTT. This gives the protein CASSELSGGFTDTQYF.

This clonotype was recorded many times. The chain couples TRBV7-9 to TRBJ2-2; D possibly corresponds to TRBD1 (5 bases). V was trimmed by 5 bases and J by 4 bases, leaving 17 bases between them. From germline, CDR1 is SEHNR and CDR2 FQNEAQ (reference sequence). CDR3 size: 16 residues. The CDR3 sequence is CASSPRQGTSTGELFF. The CDR3 nucleotides are TGTGCCAGCAGCCCCCGCCAGGGTACGAGCACCGGGGAGCTGTTTTTT.